This T cell receptor beta chain was captured by sequencing in a study of cytomegalovirus exposure and HLA in healthy donors. Method: immunoSEQ multiplex PCR; TCRdb's copy keeps in-frame clones and lacks some. In the table there are tens of thousands of clones, about 91% of which are singletons. Germline lookup yields CDR1 SGHVS and CDR2 FNYEAQ. CDR3 size: 16 residues. Trimming removed 4 bases from V and 3 bases from J; junction bases left unmatched: 7. This clone has just one count. This TCR was sampled from a woman aged 30 to 39 in good health and CMV-seronegative. The sequencing sample was made of PBMCs. V and J are TRBV7-6 and TRBJ2-2; TRBD2 aligns across 8 bases. The chain's CDR3 is CASSSLLAVDTGELFF. For the CDR3, the DNA is TGTGCCAGCAGCTCTTTACTAGCGGTAGACACCGGGGAGCTGTTTTTT.